The 28 T cell receptor beta chains reported below all come from one sample, sequenced in a study of cytomegalovirus exposure and HLA in healthy donors. Primers for the PCR totalled 60 Vbeta and 13 Jbeta. The data were produced by immunoSEQ multiplex PCR, yet TCRdb's version contains in-frame clones alone and is incomplete. The sample shows 150,000 to 200,000 clones, approximately 88% of them seen only once. Sequences were obtained from PBMCs. The receptors derive from a woman in her late teens or twenties in good health and CMV-seronegative.

The chain combines TRBV5-4 with TRBJ1-5, with D possibly being TRBD1 (6 bases). Trimming took off 5 bases at V and 4 bases at J, with 13 bases between the two ends. The germline V gene has CDR1 SGHNT and CDR2 YYREEE (reference sequence). The CDR3 extends over 14 amino acids. The CDR3 coding sequence is TGTGCCAGCAGTTCAGGGGTCGGGAATCAGCCCCAGCATTTT. It specifies CASSSGVGNQPQHF.

V gene TRBV4-1 combines with J gene TRBJ1-6, with D possibly TRBD1 on 6 matching bases. V lost 1 base to trimming and J lost 7 bases, with 11 bases between them. CDR1 and CDR2 from the germline V gene are MGHRA and YSYEKL. CDR3 length: 15 amino acids. The CDR3 is CASSQVITGNSPLHF. The CDR3 bases are TGCGCCAGCAGCCAAGTGATAACAGGGAATTCACCCCTCCACTTT.

The chain carries TRBV6-4 and TRBJ2-3; maybe TRBD2 (7 bases). The length of the CDR3 is 15 residues. V lost 0 bases and J lost 5, with 12 bases in between. Per germline, CDR1 MRHNA and CDR2 SNTAGT. Here the CDR3 DNA reads TGTGCCAGCAGTGACTCGACTAGGGGGGGAGATACGCAGTATTTT. Translated: CASSDSTRGGDTQYF.

This chain links TRBV6-4 with TRBJ2-2; D is possibly TRBD2 (6 bases). Germline CDR1 and CDR2: MRHNA and SNTAGT. Trimming removed 3 bases from V and 6 bases from J, with 11 bases in between. This CDR3 spans 14 amino acids. The DNA for the CDR3 is TGTGCCAGCAGTGAGGCGGGGAGCGCCGGGGAGCTGTTTTTT. This gives the protein CASSEAGSAGELFF.

The chain is built from TRBV5-4 and TRBJ1-2; TRBD1 matches 8 bases. Germline V lookup: CDR1 SGHNT, CDR2 YYREEE (reference sequence). With V trimmed by 4 bases and J by 2 bases, 7 bases remained unmatched. The CDR3 contains 15 residues. CDR3 residues: CASSLPRQGNYGYTF. The CDR3 DNA is TGTGCCAGCAGCCTCCCCCGACAGGGGAACTATGGCTACACCTTC. Full variable domain (outside the CDR3, taken from reference TRBV5-4 and TRBJ1-2): ETGVTQSPTHLIKTRGQQVTLRCSSQSGHNTVSWYQQALGQGPQFIFQYYREEENGRGNFPPRFSGLQFPNYSSELNVNALELDDSALYLCASSLPRQGNYGYTFGSGTRLTVV.

The CDR3 protein is CASRGQGYEANYGYTF. In nucleotides, the CDR3 is TGTGCCAGCAGAGGACAGGGCTATGAGGCTAACTATGGCTACACCTTC. The V call is TRBV5-4, the J call TRBJ1-2; 8 nucleotides line up with TRBD1. This CDR3 is 16 amino acids long. Germline V gene sequence: CDR1 SGHNT, CDR2 YYREEE (reference sequence). J gave up 0 bases and V 5 bases, and 9 bases lay outside the gene matches.

The chain uses TRBV29-1 and TRBJ1-2, with TRBD1 matching over 8 bases. CDR1 is SQVTM and CDR2 is ANQGSEA in the germline V gene. The CDR3 has 12 amino acids. The V and J ends lost 6 bases and 6 bases, in that order; junction bases with no gene match: 6. CDR3 loop: CSVPGGGDGYTF. CDR3 nucleotides: TGCAGCGTACCAGGGGGCGGTGATGGCTACACCTTC.

V is TRBV7-3 and J is TRBJ2-1; 7 bases line up with TRBD1. CDR1 is SGHTA and CDR2 is FQGTGA in the germline V gene. The J segment lost 9 bases and the V segment lost 0 bases, leaving 8 bases of the junction unmatched. There are 15 residues in the CDR3. CDR3 protein: CASSLTYDRAAEQFF. The CDR3 DNA reads as TGTGCCAGCAGCTTAACCTACGACAGGGCTGCTGAGCAGTTCTTC.

The chain recombines TRBV23-1 with TRBJ2-2, with D perhaps TRBD2 (7 bases). TRBV23-1 is identified as an open reading frame with a role that is uncertain. The ends were cut back, 4 bases at V and 3 bases at J, with 33 bases in the middle. The CDR3 loop spans 22 amino acids. CDR3 sequence: CASSLFLGGGGAIGLYTGELFF. In DNA form, the CDR3 reads TGCGCCAGCAGTCTTTTTCTCGGGGGTGGGGGGGCAATCGGATTGTACACCGGGGAGCTGTTTTTT.

The chain joins TRBV19 to TRBJ1-5; 9 nucleotides match TRBD1. This CDR3 contains 15 residues. J lost 1 base, V lost 6 bases, and 4 bases had no gene match. The germline V gene has CDR1 LNHDA and CDR2 SQIVND (reference sequence). This CDR3 is CASRGGQGSNQPQHF. The CDR3 DNA is TGTGCCAGTAGGGGAGGACAGGGGAGCAATCAGCCCCAGCATTTT.

The V and J genes are TRBV10-3 and TRBJ1-1; a weak D match, TRBD1 (5 bases). The V end lost 0 bases, the J end lost 11 bases, and 13 bases lay between the germline ends. From germline, CDR1 is ENHRY and CDR2 SYGVKD. This CDR3 contains 13 residues. The CDR3 here is CAISESDGGAAFF. CDR3 in DNA: TGTGCCATCAGTGAGTCGGACGGAGGGGCCGCTTTCTTT.

V is TRBV10-2 and J is TRBJ1-2; D uncertain. The CDR3 covers 13 residues. From germline, CDR1 is WSHSY and CDR2 SAAADI. V lost 9 bases to trimming and J lost 0 bases, with 11 bases between them. Here the CDR3 reads CASSRDSNYGYTF. The CDR3 nucleotides read TGCGCCAGTTCGCGGGATTCTAACTATGGCTACACCTTC.

V and J are TRBV12-5 and TRBJ2-1, with 11 bases matching TRBD2. Trimming at V came to 2 bases and at J to 0 bases, leaving 3 bases not matched to a gene. There are 17 residues in the CDR3. From germline, CDR1 is LGHNT and CDR2 FRNRAP. This CDR3 reads CASGLMTSGASYNEQFF. The CDR3 coding sequence is TGTGCTAGTGGTTTGATGACTAGCGGGGCCTCCTACAATGAGCAGTTCTTC.

This clone was detected a few times. The V and J genes are TRBV18 and TRBJ1-1; D gene uncertain. The CDR3 covers 15 residues. Germline loops: CDR1 KGHSH, CDR2 LQKENI. Trimming pared 2 bases from V and 3 bases from J, leaving 13 bases between. The CDR3 coding sequence is TGTGCCAGCTCACCAAATCGAATCCAGGACACTGAAGCTTTCTTT. This sequence encodes CASSPNRIQDTEAFF.

J is TRBJ2-7 and V is TRBV29-1, with 8 bases matching TRBD1. Germline loops: CDR1 SQVTM, CDR2 ANQGSEA. The CDR3 runs to 13 residues. Losses at the gene ends were 8 bases for V and 0 bases for J; bases not matched to a gene: 6. The CDR3 DNA reads TGCAGCTTTAGACAGGGGAGCTCCTACGAGCAGTACTTC. As protein: CSFRQGSSYEQYF.

This clone was recorded only once. The rearrangement links TRBV7-9 to TRBJ2-7, with a tentative D call TRBD2 (6 bases). Germline values: CDR1 SEHNR, CDR2 FQNEAQ (reference sequence). The V gene lost 3 bases and the J gene lost 3 bases, with 15 bases spanning the gap. The CDR3 contains 15 residues. The CDR3 loop is CASSFTGTGDYEQYF. In nucleotides, the CDR3 is TGTGCCAGCAGCTTTACCGGGACGGGAGACTACGAGCAGTACTTC.

The genes are TRBV7-9 and TRBJ1-2, with 8 bases aligning to TRBD1. CDR1 and CDR2 from the germline V gene are SEHNR and FQNEAQ (reference sequence). The CDR3 is 15 residues long. V shed 1 base and J 4 bases; nucleotides not matched to a gene: 5. The DNA for the CDR3 is TGTGCCAGCAGCTTAGTCCCGGACAGGGCCTATGGCTACACCTTC. It translates to CASSLVPDRAYGYTF.

The rearrangement uses TRBV10-3 and TRBJ2-1; the match to TRBD2 covers 11 bases. The CDR3 spans 17 residues. With V trimmed by 0 bases and J by 3 bases, 4 bases remained unmatched. CDR1 is ENHRY and CDR2 is SYGVKD in the germline V gene. The DNA for the CDR3 is TGTGCCATCAGTGAGTCCCTAGCGGGGGGCCGCTACAATGAGCAGTTCTTC. Its protein product is CAISESLAGGRYNEQFF.

CDR3 sequence reads: CSASNRPGRPYEQYF. The CDR3 coding sequence is TGCAGCGCTTCCAACCGGCCGGGTCGTCCCTACGAGCAGTACTTC. This chain uses TRBV29-1 with TRBJ2-7, with D uncertain. Trimming removed 7 bases from V and 2 bases from J, with 21 bases in between. The germline gives CDR1 SQVTM, CDR2 ANQGSEA. CDR3 length equals 15 residues.

The V call is TRBV30, the J call TRBJ1-4; D is undetermined. The V and J ends lost 0 bases and 11 bases respectively, with 10 bases between them. Per germline, CDR1 GTSNPN and CDR2 SVGIG (reference sequence). The CDR3 extends over 12 amino acids. CDR3 nucleotide sequence: TGTGCCTGGAGTGTCAGGTCCCCCAAACTGTTTTTT. Protein sequence: CAWSVRSPKLFF.

The chain has TRBV7-6 and TRBJ2-2; D is possibly TRBD2 (5 bases). Germline CDR1 is SGHVS and CDR2 is FNYEAQ. The CDR3 consists of 18 residues. V was cut by 0 bases and J by 0 bases, with 14 bases left in between. The CDR3, as DNA: TGTGCCAGCAGCTTAGCGCCACGGCCGCGGGCGAACACCGGGGAGCTGTTTTTT. Its translation: CASSLAPRPRANTGELFF.

The V gene is TRBV10-3, the J gene TRBJ2-1; TRBD1 matches at 8 bases. CDR1 is ENHRY, CDR2 SYGVKD, per germline. This CDR3 contains 16 residues. Trimming removed 3 bases from V and 5 bases from J; junction bases left unmatched: 9. The CDR3 DNA is TGTGCCATCAGTGATCCCGGACAGGGAGACGACAATGAGCAGTTCTTC. As protein: CAISDPGQGDDNEQFF.

This clone was picked up a small number of times. The chain has TRBV11-2 and TRBJ1-1; a possible D gene is TRBD1 (5 bases). Germline V gives CDR1 SGHAT, CDR2 FQNNGV. Trimming shortened V by 3 bases and J by 0 bases, and 14 bases separated the two germline ends. The CDR3 loop spans 16 amino acids. The CDR3 protein is CASSFPRKGMNTEAFF. CDR3 in DNA: TGTGCCAGCAGCTTTCCCCGAAAGGGGATGAACACTGAAGCTTTCTTT.

This clone has only one observation. The gene calls are TRBV12-5 and TRBJ2-1; D is possibly TRBD2 (6 bases). This CDR3 is built from 14 residues. CDR1 and CDR2 (germline): LGHNT, FRNRAP. Trimming removed 4 bases at V and 5 bases at J, with 12 bases between. The CDR3 DNA sequence: TGTGCTAGTGGTTGGAGGGAGGTGGACAATGAGCAGTTCTTC. Its translation: CASGWREVDNEQFF.

V and J are TRBV4-1 and TRBJ1-1, with TRBD1 as a possible D gene (5 bases). The CDR3 contains 16 residues. Looked up from germline, CDR1 is MGHRA and CDR2 is YSYEKL. The germline V and J ends were trimmed by 7 bases and 1 base, with 19 bases remaining between them. The CDR3 region has the DNA TGCGCCAGCACTAAGGCAGGGCCCTACAGGAACACTGAAGCTTTCTTT. Translating gives CASTKAGPYRNTEAFF.

The chain joins TRBV7-9 to TRBJ1-4; TRBD1 aligns across 7 bases. The CDR3 is made up of 14 amino acids. From germline, CDR1 is SEHNR and CDR2 FQNEAQ (reference sequence). J was trimmed by 7 bases and V by 6 bases; bases with no gene match: 8. The CDR3 DNA sequence: TGTGCCAGCAGTTCCCGACAGGGAGGTGAAAAACTGTTTTTT. It translates to CASSSRQGGEKLFF.

This chain connects TRBV19 to TRBJ2-7, with D perhaps TRBD2 (5 bases). The CDR3 length is 13 residues. CDR1 LNHDA and CDR2 SQIVND come from the germline V gene (reference sequence). V was shortened by 3 bases and J by 2 bases, with 8 bases between the two germline ends. The CDR3 spells CASSIGKPYEQYF. CDR3 DNA sequence: TGTGCCAGTAGTATCGGGAAGCCCTACGAGCAGTACTTC.

This chain uses TRBV9 with TRBJ1-3; the match to TRBD1 covers 7 bases. Losses at the gene ends were 0 bases for V and 0 bases for J; bases not matched to a gene: 3. This CDR3 is 16 amino acids long. From germline, CDR1 is SGDLS and CDR2 YYNGEE. CDR3 in amino acids: CASSVGGTDSGNTIYF. CDR3 coding DNA: TGTGCCAGCAGCGTAGGTGGGACAGACTCTGGAAACACCATATATTTT.